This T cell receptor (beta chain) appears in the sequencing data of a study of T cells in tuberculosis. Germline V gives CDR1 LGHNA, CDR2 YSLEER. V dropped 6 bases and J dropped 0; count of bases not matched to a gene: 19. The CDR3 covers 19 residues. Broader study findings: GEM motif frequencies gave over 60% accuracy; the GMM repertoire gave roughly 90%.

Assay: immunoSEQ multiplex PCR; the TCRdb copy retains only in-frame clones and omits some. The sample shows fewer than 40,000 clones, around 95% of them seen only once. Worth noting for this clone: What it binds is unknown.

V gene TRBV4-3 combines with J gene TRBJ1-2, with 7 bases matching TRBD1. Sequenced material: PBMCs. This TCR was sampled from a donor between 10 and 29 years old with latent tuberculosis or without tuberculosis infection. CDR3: CASSAFFGDSITSNYGYTF. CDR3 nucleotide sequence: TGCGCCAGCAGTGCATTTTTCGGGGACAGCATTACTTCTAACTATGGCTACACCTTC.